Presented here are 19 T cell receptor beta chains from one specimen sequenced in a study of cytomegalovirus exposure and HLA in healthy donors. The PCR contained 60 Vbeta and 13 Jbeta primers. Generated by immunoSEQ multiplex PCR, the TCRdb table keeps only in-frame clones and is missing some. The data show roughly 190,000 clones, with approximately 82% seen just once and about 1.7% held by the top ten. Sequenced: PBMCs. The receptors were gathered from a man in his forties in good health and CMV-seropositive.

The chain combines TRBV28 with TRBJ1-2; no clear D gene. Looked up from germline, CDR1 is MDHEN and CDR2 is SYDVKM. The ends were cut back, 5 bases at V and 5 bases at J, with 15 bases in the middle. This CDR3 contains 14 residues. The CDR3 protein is CASSDRGPRYGYTF. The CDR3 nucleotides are TGTGCCAGCAGTGACCGGGGTCCGAGATATGGCTACACCTTC.

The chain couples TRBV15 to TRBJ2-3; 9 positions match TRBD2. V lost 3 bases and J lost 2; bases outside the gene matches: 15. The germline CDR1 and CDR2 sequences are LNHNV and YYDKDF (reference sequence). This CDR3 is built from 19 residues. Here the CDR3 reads CATSSFSGLAMRATDTQYF. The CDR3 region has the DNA TGTGCCACCAGCAGCTTCTCAGGACTAGCGATGAGAGCCACAGATACGCAGTATTTT.

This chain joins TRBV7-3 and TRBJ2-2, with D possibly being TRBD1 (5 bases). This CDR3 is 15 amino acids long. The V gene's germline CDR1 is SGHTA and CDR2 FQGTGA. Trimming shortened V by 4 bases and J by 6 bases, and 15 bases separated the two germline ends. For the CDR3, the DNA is TGTGCCAGCAGCTACGAATCAGGGTTGTCCGGGGAGCTGTTTTTT. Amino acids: CASSYESGLSGELFF.

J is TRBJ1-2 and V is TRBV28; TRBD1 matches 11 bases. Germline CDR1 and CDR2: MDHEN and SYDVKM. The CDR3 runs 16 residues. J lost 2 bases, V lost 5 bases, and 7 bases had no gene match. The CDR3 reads CASSAPGTGGNYGYTF. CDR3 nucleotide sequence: TGTGCCAGCAGTGCCCCCGGGACAGGGGGAAACTATGGCTACACCTTC.

CDR3 sequence: CASSQGAYEQYF. The CDR3 DNA reads as TGTGCCAGCAGCCAGGGGGCTTACGAGCAGTACTTC. The rearrangement links TRBV6-1 to TRBJ2-7; 8 positions match TRBD1. The CDR3 has 12 residues. Germline CDR1 is MNHNS and CDR2 is SASEGT. Trimming at V came to 6 bases and at J to 4 bases, leaving 2 bases not matched to a gene.

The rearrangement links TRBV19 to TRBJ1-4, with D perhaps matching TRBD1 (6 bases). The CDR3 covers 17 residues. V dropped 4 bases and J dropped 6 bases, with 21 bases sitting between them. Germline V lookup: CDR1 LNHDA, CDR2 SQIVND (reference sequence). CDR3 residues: CASSSGVRGGRDEKLFF. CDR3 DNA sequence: TGTGCCAGTAGTAGTGGCGTGAGGGGGGGACGAGATGAAAAACTGTTTTTT.

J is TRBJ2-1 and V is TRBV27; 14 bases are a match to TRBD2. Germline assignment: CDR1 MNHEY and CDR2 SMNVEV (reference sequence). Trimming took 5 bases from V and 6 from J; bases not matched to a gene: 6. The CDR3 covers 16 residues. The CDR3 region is CASSPRLAGGSNEQFF. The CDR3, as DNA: TGTGCCAGCAGTCCTAGACTAGCGGGAGGGTCCAATGAGCAGTTCTTC.

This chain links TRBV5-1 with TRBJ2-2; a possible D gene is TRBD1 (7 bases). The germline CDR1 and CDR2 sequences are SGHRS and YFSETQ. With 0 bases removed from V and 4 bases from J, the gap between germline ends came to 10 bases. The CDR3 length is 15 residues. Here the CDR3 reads CASSLGQGGTGELFF. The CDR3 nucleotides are TGCGCCAGCAGCTTGGGGCAGGGGGGCACCGGGGAGCTGTTTTTT. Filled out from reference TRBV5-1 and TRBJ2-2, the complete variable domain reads KAGVTQTPRYLIKTRGQQVTLSCSPISGHRSVSWYQQTPGQGLQFLFEYFSETQRNKGNFPGRFSGRQFSNSRSEMNVSTLELGDSALYLCASSLGQGGTGELFFGEGSRLTVL.

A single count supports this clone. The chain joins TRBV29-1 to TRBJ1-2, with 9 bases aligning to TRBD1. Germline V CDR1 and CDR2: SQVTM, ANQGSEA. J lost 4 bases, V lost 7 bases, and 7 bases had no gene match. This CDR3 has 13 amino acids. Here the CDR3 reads CSASGTGTYGYTF. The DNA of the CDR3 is TGCAGCGCTTCCGGGACAGGGACCTATGGCTACACCTTC.

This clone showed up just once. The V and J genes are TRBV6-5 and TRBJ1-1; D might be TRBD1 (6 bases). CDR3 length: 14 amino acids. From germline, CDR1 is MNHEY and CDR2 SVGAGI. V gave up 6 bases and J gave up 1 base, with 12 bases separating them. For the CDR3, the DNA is TGTGCCAGCAGCAACAGGGACGGGAACACTGAAGCTTTCTTT. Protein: CASSNRDGNTEAFF.

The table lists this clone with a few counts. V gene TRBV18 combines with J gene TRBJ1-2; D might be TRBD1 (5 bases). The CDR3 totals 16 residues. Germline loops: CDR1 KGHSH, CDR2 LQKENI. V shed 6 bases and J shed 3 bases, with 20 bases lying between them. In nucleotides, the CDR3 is TGTGCCAGCTCGAGGTCAATACAGGACACGGACTATGGCTACACCTTC. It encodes CASSRSIQDTDYGYTF.

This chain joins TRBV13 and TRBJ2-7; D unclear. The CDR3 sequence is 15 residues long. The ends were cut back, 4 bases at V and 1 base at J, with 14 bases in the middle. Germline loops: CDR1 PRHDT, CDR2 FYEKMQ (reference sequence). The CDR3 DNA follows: TGTGCCAGCAGCTCCCGACTTTCCCTTTCCTACGAGCAGTACTTC. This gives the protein CASSSRLSLSYEQYF. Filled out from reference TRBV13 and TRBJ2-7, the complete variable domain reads AAGVIQSPRHLIKEKRETATLKCYPIPRHDTVYWYQQGPGQDPQFLISFYEKMQSDKGSIPDRFSAQQFSDYHSELNMSSLELGDSALYFCASSSRLSLSYEQYFGPGTRLTVT.

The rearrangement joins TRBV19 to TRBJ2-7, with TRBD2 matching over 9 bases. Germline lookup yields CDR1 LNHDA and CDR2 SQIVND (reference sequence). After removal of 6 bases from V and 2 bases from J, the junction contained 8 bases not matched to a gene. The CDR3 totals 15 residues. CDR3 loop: CASRASGADPYEQYF. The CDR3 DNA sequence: TGTGCCAGTAGGGCTAGCGGGGCCGATCCCTACGAGCAGTACTTC.

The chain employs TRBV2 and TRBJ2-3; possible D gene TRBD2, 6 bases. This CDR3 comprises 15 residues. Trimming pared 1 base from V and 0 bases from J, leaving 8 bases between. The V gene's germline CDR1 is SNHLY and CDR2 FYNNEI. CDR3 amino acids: CASSEGGGSTDTQYF. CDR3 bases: TGTGCCAGCAGTGAAGGGGGAGGAAGCACAGATACGCAGTATTTT. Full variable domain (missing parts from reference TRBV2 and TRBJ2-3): EPEVTQTPSHQVTQMGQEVILRCVPISNHLYFYWYRQILGQKVEFLVSFYNNEISEKSEIFDDQFSVERPDGSNFTLKIRSTKLEDSAMYFCASSEGGGSTDTQYFGPGTRLTVL.

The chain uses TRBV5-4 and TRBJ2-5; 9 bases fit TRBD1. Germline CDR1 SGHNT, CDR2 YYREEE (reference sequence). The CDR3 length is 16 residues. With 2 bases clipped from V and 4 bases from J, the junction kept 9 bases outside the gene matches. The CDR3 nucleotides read TGTGCCAGCAGCTTCGTGACAGGGGGAGTTGGAGAGACCCAGTACTTC. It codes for CASSFVTGGVGETQYF.

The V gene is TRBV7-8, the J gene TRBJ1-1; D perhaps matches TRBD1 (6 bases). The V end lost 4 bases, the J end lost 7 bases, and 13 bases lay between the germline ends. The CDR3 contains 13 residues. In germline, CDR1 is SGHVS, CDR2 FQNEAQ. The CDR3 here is CASSSIPQGEAFF. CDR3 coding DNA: TGTGCCAGCAGCTCCATCCCACAGGGTGAAGCTTTCTTT. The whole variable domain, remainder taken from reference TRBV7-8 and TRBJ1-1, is GAGVSQSPRYKVAKRGQDVALRCDPISGHVSLFWYQQALGQGPEFLTYFQNEAQLDKSGLPSDRFFAERPEGSVSTLKIQRTQQEDSAVYLCASSSIPQGEAFFGQGTRLTVV.

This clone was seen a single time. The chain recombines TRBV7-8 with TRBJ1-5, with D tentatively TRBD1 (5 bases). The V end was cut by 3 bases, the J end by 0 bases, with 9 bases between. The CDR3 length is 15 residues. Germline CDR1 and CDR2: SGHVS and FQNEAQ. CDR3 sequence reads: CASSFAGNSNQPQHF. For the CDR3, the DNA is TGTGCCAGCAGCTTCGCAGGGAATAGCAATCAGCCCCAGCATTTT.

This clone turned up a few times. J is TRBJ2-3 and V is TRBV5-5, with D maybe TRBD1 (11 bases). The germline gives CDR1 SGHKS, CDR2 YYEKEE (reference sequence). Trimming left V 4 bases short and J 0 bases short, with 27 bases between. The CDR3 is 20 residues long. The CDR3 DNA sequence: TGTGCCAGCAGCCACGGGGACAGGGGGACTAGCGATGCTAGCACAGATACGCAGTATTTT. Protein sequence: CASSHGDRGTSDASTDTQYF.

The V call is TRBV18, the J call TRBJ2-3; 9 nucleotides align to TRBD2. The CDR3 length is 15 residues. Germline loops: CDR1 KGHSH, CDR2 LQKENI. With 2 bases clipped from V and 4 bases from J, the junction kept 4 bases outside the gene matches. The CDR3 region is CASSPRLAVPDTQYF. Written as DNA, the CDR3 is TGTGCCAGCTCACCAAGACTAGCGGTCCCAGATACGCAGTATTTT.